The rows below give T cell receptor beta chains drawn from one sample of a study of cytomegalovirus exposure and HLA in healthy donors. Measured with immunoSEQ multiplex PCR; TCRdb has only the in-frame clones, and not every one. The data hold some 150,000 clones, with about 78% observed a single time. The sample was PBMCs. These receptors were collected from a man aged 35 to 55 in good health and CMV-seropositive. The CDR3 runs from the conserved cysteine through the conserved F or W. D genes are given only for firm matches. A row's size may be missing; if present it is once, few, many or a size class.

j_gene: TRBJ1-2
abundance: few
d_gene: .
v_gene: TRBV19
CDR3nt: TGTGCCAGTAGTATTCAGACAGGCGCCACCTATGGCTACACCTTC
CDR3aa: CASSIQTGATYGYTF

j_gene: TRBJ2-6
abundance: .
d_gene: .
v_gene: TRBV4-2
CDR3nt: TGTGCCAGCAGCCCGGCTGGGGCCAACGTCCTGACTTTC
CDR3aa: CASSPAGANVLTF

j_gene: TRBJ1-2
abundance: .
d_gene: .
v_gene: TRBV29-1
CDR3nt: TGCAGCGTTGAGGGAGGGTTCTATGGCTACACCTTC
CDR3aa: CSVEGGFYGYTF

j_gene: TRBJ2-1
abundance: .
d_gene: .
v_gene: TRBV10-3
CDR3nt: TGTGCCATCAGTGGCCGGGAAGCCTATGAGCAGTTCTTC
CDR3aa: CAISGREAYEQFF

j_gene: TRBJ2-7
abundance: .
d_gene: TRBD2
v_gene: TRBV11-2
CDR3nt: TGTGCCAGCAGCAAAGGGACTAGCGGGAGAGTTTACGAGCAGTACTTC
CDR3aa: CASSKGTSGRVYEQYF

j_gene: TRBJ2-7
abundance: few
d_gene: TRBD1
v_gene: TRBV15
CDR3nt: TGTGCCACCAGCAGGGGACAGCCCGGTGCGGACGAGCAGTACTTC
CDR3aa: CATSRGQPGADEQYF

j_gene: TRBJ2-6
abundance: .
d_gene: TRBD1
v_gene: TRBV4-2
CDR3nt: TGTGCCAGCAGCCAATTCAGGGGGCCAGGGGCCAACGTCCTGACTTTC
CDR3aa: CASSQFRGPGANVLTF

j_gene: TRBJ2-4
abundance: .
d_gene: TRBD1
v_gene: TRBV6-7
CDR3nt: TGTGCCAGCAGTTACCCCACGGGACAGGGGGCTGCGGTTTCGGACATTCAGTACTTC
CDR3aa: CASSYPTGQGAAVSDIQYF

j_gene: TRBJ2-7
abundance: .
d_gene: TRBD2
v_gene: TRBV9
CDR3nt: TGTGCCAGCAGCGTAGGTGGGACTAGTATGGACGAGCAGTACTTC
CDR3aa: CASSVGGTSMDEQYF

j_gene: TRBJ1-2
abundance: .
d_gene: .
v_gene: TRBV7-2
CDR3nt: TGTGCCAGCAGCCTACCTGTCGGCAGGTATAATGGCTACACCTTC
CDR3aa: CASSLPVGRYNGYTF

j_gene: TRBJ1-5
abundance: .
d_gene: .
v_gene: TRBV2
CDR3nt: TGTGCCAGCTCAACCGGACTAAATCAGCCCCAGCATTTT
CDR3aa: CASSTGLNQPQHF

j_gene: TRBJ1-4
abundance: .
d_gene: .
v_gene: TRBV6-1
CDR3nt: TGTGCCAGCAGGGGTTTTGGGGGGTTTAATGAAAAACTGTTTTTT
CDR3aa: CASRGFGGFNEKLFF

j_gene: TRBJ2-5
abundance: .
d_gene: .
v_gene: TRBV5-6
CDR3nt: TGTGCCAGCAGCTTGTCCCCCGGAGGAGGGGAGACCCAGTACTTC
CDR3aa: CASSLSPGGGETQYF

j_gene: TRBJ1-4
abundance: once
d_gene: TRBD1
v_gene: TRBV4-1
CDR3nt: TGCGCCAGCAGCCAAGGGGCGGGTCAGGGGGCTAATGAAAAACTGTTTTTT
CDR3aa: CASSQGAGQGANEKLFF

j_gene: TRBJ2-2
abundance: once
d_gene: TRBD1
v_gene: TRBV9
CDR3nt: TGTGCCAGCAGCGCGGGACAGGGGCTTAATACCGGGGAGCTGTTTTTT
CDR3aa: CASSAGQGLNTGELFF

j_gene: TRBJ1-2
abundance: .
d_gene: TRBD1
v_gene: TRBV19
CDR3nt: TGTGCCAGTAGGCCTCTGGTGGGACAGGGGGCCTATGGCTACACCTTC
CDR3aa: CASRPLVGQGAYGYTF

j_gene: TRBJ1-4
abundance: .
d_gene: .
v_gene: TRBV4-1
CDR3nt: TGCGCCAGCAGCCAAGATAATCCCCCATCCCGGGGGGGCAGTGAAAAACTGTTTTTT
CDR3aa: CASSQDNPPSRGGSEKLFF

j_gene: TRBJ1-1
abundance: .
d_gene: .
v_gene: TRBV5-8
CDR3nt: TGTGCCAGCAGCTTGCGGTTTGGCGGGGGTGAAGCTTTCTTT
CDR3aa: CASSLRFGGGEAFF

j_gene: TRBJ1-1
abundance: .
d_gene: .
v_gene: TRBV4-2
CDR3nt: TGTGCCAGCAGCCCGTCCGGGACAATGAACACTGAAGCTTTCTTT
CDR3aa: CASSPSGTMNTEAFF

j_gene: TRBJ1-5
abundance: .
d_gene: .
v_gene: TRBV4-1
CDR3nt: TGCGCCAGCAGCCAAGTTAGCCATAGCAATCAGCCCCAGCATTTC
CDR3aa: CASSQVSHSNQPQHF

j_gene: TRBJ2-5
abundance: once
d_gene: .
v_gene: TRBV29-1
CDR3nt: TGCAGCGTTGTGGCGGGAAGGGAGACCCAGTACTTC
CDR3aa: CSVVAGRETQYF

j_gene: TRBJ2-5
abundance: .
d_gene: .
v_gene: TRBV30
CDR3nt: TGTGCCTGGAGTGTACACGGGAGCGGAGAGACCCAGTACTTC
CDR3aa: CAWSVHGSGETQYF

j_gene: TRBJ2-7
abundance: .
d_gene: .
v_gene: TRBV6-5
CDR3nt: TGTGCCAGCAGCCCCGAGAACTACGAGCAGTACTTC
CDR3aa: CASSPENYEQYF

j_gene: TRBJ2-1
abundance: .
d_gene: TRBD2
v_gene: TRBV9
CDR3nt: TGTGCCAGCAGCCCCCAGACTAGCGCTCTCTCCTACAATGAGCAGTTCTTC
CDR3aa: CASSPQTSALSYNEQFF

j_gene: TRBJ1-1
abundance: few
d_gene: TRBD1
v_gene: TRBV2
CDR3nt: TGTGCCAGCAGTGAAAGTGGACAGGGAATTATGAACACTGAAGCTTTCTTT
CDR3aa: CASSESGQGIMNTEAFF

j_gene: TRBJ1-4
abundance: .
d_gene: .
v_gene: TRBV5-6
CDR3nt: TGTGCCAGCAGCTTCTTACACCTCAAAACTAATGAAAAACTGTTTTTT
CDR3aa: CASSFLHLKTNEKLFF

j_gene: TRBJ2-3
abundance: .
d_gene: TRBD1
v_gene: TRBV9
CDR3nt: TGTGCCAGCAGCCCGCAGGGGGCTTTGGCAGATACGCAGTATTTT
CDR3aa: CASSPQGALADTQYF

j_gene: TRBJ2-3
abundance: .
d_gene: TRBD2
v_gene: TRBV5-1
CDR3nt: TGCGCCAGCAGTTTGAGACTAGCGGGAGGGCCGGATACGCAGTATTTT
CDR3aa: CASSLRLAGGPDTQYF

j_gene: TRBJ1-2
abundance: .
d_gene: .
v_gene: TRBV6-5
CDR3nt: TGTGCCAGCAAAGCGAGGGGGTTAGTTGATGGCTACACCTTC
CDR3aa: CASKARGLVDGYTF

j_gene: TRBJ2-3
abundance: .
d_gene: TRBD2
v_gene: TRBV7-9
CDR3nt: TGTTCCAGCAGCCCCTATAGCGGGAGATCCCCAGATACGCAGTATTTT
CDR3aa: CSSSPYSGRSPDTQYF

j_gene: TRBJ1-5
abundance: .
d_gene: .
v_gene: TRBV28
CDR3nt: TGTGCCAGCAGTTTCCCAGGCAGGGCCAGCAATCAGCCCCAGCATTTT
CDR3aa: CASSFPGRASNQPQHF

j_gene: TRBJ2-3
abundance: .
d_gene: TRBD2
v_gene: TRBV5-1
CDR3nt: TGCGCCAGCAGCTTCCGACTAGCGGGAGGGCCGGATACGCAGTATTTT
CDR3aa: CASSFRLAGGPDTQYF

j_gene: TRBJ1-1
abundance: .
d_gene: .
v_gene: TRBV7-8
CDR3nt: TGTGCCAGCAGCCCACAGGGTAATATGAACACTGAAGCTTTCTTT
CDR3aa: CASSPQGNMNTEAFF

j_gene: TRBJ2-7
abundance: few
d_gene: TRBD1
v_gene: TRBV7-8
CDR3nt: TGTGCCAGCAACCCACGGGGGACAGGGGAGCAGTACTTC
CDR3aa: CASNPRGTGEQYF

j_gene: TRBJ2-1
abundance: .
d_gene: .
v_gene: TRBV5-6
CDR3nt: TGTGCCAGCAGCTTGGTTCCGGGTGAGCAGTTCTTC
CDR3aa: CASSLVPGEQFF

j_gene: TRBJ1-2
abundance: .
d_gene: .
v_gene: TRBV29-1
CDR3nt: TGCAGCGTTGAAAACCTCCCAACCCAGGCAGGGGCGTATGGCTACACCTTC
CDR3aa: CSVENLPTQAGAYGYTF

j_gene: TRBJ2-7
abundance: .
d_gene: TRBD1
v_gene: TRBV19
CDR3nt: TGTGCCAGTATCGGGACAGGGGAGTACGAGCAGTACTTC
CDR3aa: CASIGTGEYEQYF

j_gene: TRBJ2-6
abundance: once
d_gene: TRBD2
v_gene: TRBV9
CDR3nt: TGTGCCAGCAGCGTAGTTGGGATTCGGGGACTAGCGTCAGGGGCCAACGTCCTGACTTTC
CDR3aa: CASSVVGIRGLASGANVLTF

j_gene: TRBJ2-7
abundance: .
d_gene: .
v_gene: TRBV30
CDR3nt: TGTGCCTGGAGTATAGACTTCTACGAGCAGTACTTC
CDR3aa: CAWSIDFYEQYF

j_gene: TRBJ1-1
abundance: .
d_gene: .
v_gene: TRBV5-1
CDR3nt: TGCGCCAGCAGCTTGGGGGGAGGGGGTTGGTCTGAAGCTTTCTTT
CDR3aa: CASSLGGGGWSEAFF

j_gene: TRBJ1-2
abundance: once
d_gene: TRBD1
v_gene: TRBV5-5
CDR3nt: TGTGCCAGCAGCCATGTGGGACAGAGTAACTATGGCTACACCTTC
CDR3aa: CASSHVGQSNYGYTF

j_gene: TRBJ2-3
abundance: .
d_gene: TRBD2
v_gene: TRBV7-2
CDR3nt: TGTGCCAGCAGCTTAGCGCTTGGGGTTTCTAGCGGGGGGGACACAGATACGCAGTATTTT
CDR3aa: CASSLALGVSSGGDTDTQYF

j_gene: TRBJ2-1
abundance: .
d_gene: TRBD2
v_gene: TRBV7-2
CDR3nt: TGTGCCAGCAGCGCGAAGGTCCTAGCGGGGTATGAGCAGTTCTTC
CDR3aa: CASSAKVLAGYEQFF

j_gene: TRBJ1-3
abundance: .
d_gene: .
v_gene: TRBV7-8
CDR3nt: TGTGCCAGCAGCTTAGCGGTGGACACGGGGGGCTCTGGAAACACCATATATTTT
CDR3aa: CASSLAVDTGGSGNTIYF

j_gene: TRBJ2-7
abundance: few
d_gene: .
v_gene: TRBV19
CDR3nt: TGTGCCAGTAGTGGACAGTGGTACGAGCAGTACTTC
CDR3aa: CASSGQWYEQYF

j_gene: TRBJ2-3
abundance: .
d_gene: .
v_gene: TRBV9
CDR3nt: TGTGCCAGCACCCACGACTCTAGCACAGATACGCAGTATTTT
CDR3aa: CASTHDSSTDTQYF

j_gene: TRBJ2-7
abundance: .
d_gene: .
v_gene: TRBV9
CDR3nt: TGTGCCAGCAGCGCGGACGGGGCCTACGAGCAGTACTTC
CDR3aa: CASSADGAYEQYF

j_gene: TRBJ2-1
abundance: .
d_gene: .
v_gene: TRBV5-8
CDR3nt: TGTGCCAGCAGCCCGAGGCGGCTTCTATACAATGAGCAGTTCTTC
CDR3aa: CASSPRRLLYNEQFF

j_gene: TRBJ2-3
abundance: .
d_gene: TRBD2
v_gene: TRBV5-1
CDR3nt: TGCGCCAGCAGCTTGGCCCGAGGGACTAGCGGCACAGATACGCAGTATTTT
CDR3aa: CASSLARGTSGTDTQYF

j_gene: TRBJ2-5
abundance: once
d_gene: .
v_gene: TRBV4-1
CDR3nt: TGCGCCAGCAGCCGCGGGCTTGGAGCTGAGCAAGAGACCCAGTACTTC
CDR3aa: CASSRGLGAEQETQYF

j_gene: TRBJ2-7
abundance: .
d_gene: TRBD1
v_gene: TRBV30
CDR3nt: TGTGCCTGGAAACAGGGGGCGAGGTACGAGCAGTACTTC
CDR3aa: CAWKQGARYEQYF

j_gene: TRBJ2-7
abundance: .
d_gene: .
v_gene: TRBV18
CDR3nt: TGTGCCAGTCTCACAACGACAACCTACGAGCAGTACTTC
CDR3aa: CASLTTTTYEQYF

j_gene: TRBJ1-2
abundance: .
d_gene: .
v_gene: TRBV5-1
CDR3nt: TGCGCCAGCAGCTATGGAAGTCGGGAGTATGGCTACACCTTC
CDR3aa: CASSYGSREYGYTF

j_gene: TRBJ1-5
abundance: .
d_gene: TRBD1
v_gene: TRBV28
CDR3nt: TGTGCCAGCAGTTTAAACAGGGGAGGTAGCAATCAGCCCCAGCATTTT
CDR3aa: CASSLNRGGSNQPQHF

j_gene: TRBJ1-4
abundance: .
d_gene: .
v_gene: TRBV4-1
CDR3nt: TGCGCCAGCAGCCAAGGAGCGACGGGTGAAAAACTGTTTTTT
CDR3aa: CASSQGATGEKLFF

j_gene: TRBJ1-2
abundance: few
d_gene: .
v_gene: TRBV19
CDR3nt: TGTGCCAGTAGTATAGATCCCAGGGCCGGTTATGGCTACACCTTC
CDR3aa: CASSIDPRAGYGYTF

j_gene: TRBJ2-7
abundance: .
d_gene: .
v_gene: TRBV5-1
CDR3nt: TGCGCCAGCAGCTTGGAAGCAGGCAGGATCTCCTACGAGCAGTACTTC
CDR3aa: CASSLEAGRISYEQYF

j_gene: TRBJ2-5
abundance: .
d_gene: .
v_gene: TRBV7-2
CDR3nt: TGTGCCAGCAGCCGAGGGCGGGAGACCCAGTACTTC
CDR3aa: CASSRGRETQYF

j_gene: TRBJ2-7
abundance: .
d_gene: TRBD1
v_gene: TRBV4-3
CDR3nt: TGCGCCAGCAGCCAAGAACAGGACAGGGTCCGACCGCTATACGAGCAGTACTTC
CDR3aa: CASSQEQDRVRPLYEQYF

j_gene: TRBJ1-5
abundance: few
d_gene: .
v_gene: TRBV19
CDR3nt: TGTGCCAGTAGTATAGTATCCTCCCAGCCCCAGCATTTT
CDR3aa: CASSIVSSQPQHF